The next 10 T cell receptor beta chains were all read from a single sample in a study of T-cell memory formation after mild COVID-19. Each CDR3 protein is one row after TCRdb ran MiXCR on the 5' RACE reads. The sample includes 300,000 to 400,000 distinct CDR3 sequences, about 15% of them seen just once. The sample consisted of PBMCs or a T cell subset sorted from them (not recorded which). The receptors originated from a man younger than 35 who had mild COVID-19 (a few samples of this study predate the infection). Cell type and time point are not known.

This chain joins TRBV7-2 and TRBJ2-7, with D possibly being TRBD1 (5 bases). The V end was cut by 4 bases, the J end by 3 bases, with 13 bases between. This CDR3 contains 14 residues. Germline V CDR1 and CDR2: SGHTA, FQGNSA. CDR3 loop: CASSSPGSDYEQYF. The CDR3 region has the DNA TGTGCCAGCAGCTCGCCAGGGTCCGACTACGAGCAGTACTTC.

The chain is built from TRBV7-9 and TRBJ1-3; D gene ambiguous. The germline V gene encodes CDR1 SEHNR and CDR2 FQNEAQ (reference sequence). The V and J ends lost 6 bases and 0 bases respectively, with 15 bases between them. This CDR3 is 16 amino acids long. The CDR3 here is CASRRAGLYSGNTIYF. The DNA for the CDR3 is TGTGCCAGCAGAAGGGCAGGACTTTACTCTGGAAACACCATATATTTT.

V is TRBV5-6 and J is TRBJ2-1; unclear D gene. Germline CDR1 and CDR2: SGHDT and YYEEEE. There are 13 residues in the CDR3. With 0 bases removed from V and 9 bases from J, the gap between germline ends came to 10 bases. The CDR3 reads CASSLGSPGEQFF. The CDR3, as DNA: TGTGCCAGCAGCTTGGGCAGCCCTGGTGAGCAGTTCTTC.

J is TRBJ2-7 and V is TRBV7-8; tentatively, D is TRBD1 (6 bases). This CDR3 contains 15 residues. CDR1 and CDR2 from the germline V gene are SGHVS and FQNEAQ. V dropped 5 bases and J dropped 2 bases, with 16 bases sitting between them. The CDR3 region is CASSEKRQEPYEQYV. The CDR3 bases are TGTGCCAGCAGCGAAAAGCGACAGGAACCCTACGAGCAGTACGTC.

This clonotype was counted only a few times. CDR3 sequence: CASSLSGQALGGYTF. As DNA, the CDR3 is TGTGCCAGCAGCTTATCGGGGCAGGCCCTCGGGGGCTACACCTTC. This rearrangement joins TRBV7-3 to TRBJ1-2; possible D gene TRBD1, 5 bases. Germline CDR1 SGHTA, CDR2 FQGTGA. Trimming took 2 bases from V and 8 from J, leaving 18 bases between them. The CDR3 has 15 residues.

Worth noting for this clonotype: Sequence at one end of the junction differs from germline and may be a read error. The chain combines TRBV20-1 with TRBJ1-1; D call uncertain. CDR1 DFQATT and CDR2 SNEGSKA come from the germline V gene (reference sequence). The CDR3 runs to 14 residues. The CDR3 nucleotides are TGCAGTGCTAGAGATTTGCGGGCGAACGCTGAAGCTTTCTTT. As protein: CSARDLRANAEAFF.

V usage is TRBV7-9 and J usage is TRBJ2-1; unclear D gene. The V gene lost 8 bases and the J gene lost 4 bases, with 12 bases spanning the gap. The germline V gene has CDR1 SEHNR and CDR2 FQNEAQ (reference sequence). This CDR3 spans 13 amino acids. In DNA form, the CDR3 reads TGTGCCAGCGGCCCTCCCGGATACAATGAGCAGTTCTTC. Translated: CASGPPGYNEQFF.

The sample holds a few counts of this clonotype. The gene calls are TRBV3-1 and TRBJ1-5, with a possible D match to TRBD1 (6 bases). Trimming pared 1 base from V and 2 bases from J, leaving 9 bases between. Germline assignment: CDR1 LGHDT and CDR2 YNNKEL (reference sequence). The CDR3 has 15 residues. The CDR3 loop is CASSQGNRGNQPQHF. DNA for the CDR3: TGTGCCAGCAGCCAAGGCAACAGGGGCAATCAGCCCCAGCATTTT. Together with reference TRBV3-1 and TRBJ1-5, the CDR3 gives the full variable domain: DTAVSQTPKYLVTQMGNDKSIKCEQNLGHDTMYWYKQDSKKFLKIMFSYNNKELIINETVPNRFSPKSPDKAHLNLHINSLELGDSAVYFCASSQGNRGNQPQHFGDGTRLSIL.

This chain connects TRBV10-3 to TRBJ1-5, with D perhaps matching TRBD1 (5 bases). Looked up from germline, CDR1 is ENHRY and CDR2 is SYGVKD. The CDR3 is made up of 14 amino acids. The V end was cut by 4 bases, the J end by 4 bases, with 11 bases between. CDR3 amino acids: CAISGAGKNQPQHF. CDR3 DNA sequence: TGTGCCATCAGTGGGGCAGGGAAGAATCAGCCCCAGCATTTT.

The chain uses TRBV6-5 and TRBJ1-3, with D hard to call. Trimming removed 2 bases at V and 0 bases at J, with 5 bases between. This CDR3 has 14 residues. CDR1 is MNHEY, CDR2 SVGAGI, per germline. CDR3 DNA: TGTGCCAGCAGTTACGGCATCTCTGGAAACACCATATATTTT. Residues: CASSYGISGNTIYF.